These 21 T cell receptor beta chains share one sample of origin, sequenced in a study of response to subunit inactivated influenza vaccine. TCRdb analysed the RT-PCR reads with MiXCR anew, one entry per CDR3 protein. Seen here are approximately 170,000 distinct CDR3 sequences, roughly an eighth observed once, and the top ten hold 26%. The material was CD8+ T cells sorted from PBMCs, obtained approximately 5 days after vaccination. These TCRs come from a man aged 50 or older who received an inactivated influenza vaccine.

This clonotype was found a few times. The rearrangement joins TRBV4-1 to TRBJ2-1; 7 positions agree with TRBD2. CDR1 is MGHRA, CDR2 YSYEKL, per germline. CDR3 size: 15 residues. V shed 4 bases and J 7 bases; nucleotides not matched to a gene: 10. CDR3 protein: CASSPSGTNVNEQFF. The CDR3 DNA reads TGCGCCAGCAGCCCATCCGGGACTAATGTTAATGAGCAGTTCTTC.

This clonotype has only a few counts. CDR3 protein: CASSLALRGHYGEAFF. In DNA form, the CDR3 reads TGTGCCAGCAGCTTGGCCTTGAGGGGGCATTACGGTGAAGCTTTCTTT. The chain is built from TRBV5-6 and TRBJ1-1; 7 bases match TRBD1. The V and J ends lost 0 bases and 7 bases, in that order; junction bases with no gene match: 12. There are 16 residues in the CDR3. Germline loops: CDR1 SGHDT, CDR2 YYEEEE.

Many counts were recorded for this clonotype. The CDR3 bases are TGTGCCAGCAGTTTAACTAGCGGTTACAATGAGCAGTTCTTC. It codes for CASSLTSGYNEQFF. The V gene is TRBV12-3 or TRBV12-4, the J gene TRBJ2-1, with TRBD2 identical over 8 bases. V lost 2 bases, J lost 4 bases, and 1 base stayed unmatched. CDR3 length: 14 residues.

This chain joins TRBV11-2 and TRBJ2-7; D is undetermined. Germline CDR1 and CDR2: SGHAT and FQNNGV. V dropped 1 base and J dropped 1 base, with 8 bases sitting between them. This CDR3 comprises 14 residues. The CDR3 bases are TGTGCCAGCAGCTTAGCCTCCCGGTCCTACGAGCAGTACTTC. It encodes CASSLASRSYEQYF.

The chain links TRBV4-3 to TRBJ2-1, with D perhaps matching TRBD1 (6 bases). This CDR3 region has 16 residues. The V gene lost 2 bases and the J gene lost 1 base, with 12 bases spanning the gap. Germline CDR1 is LGHNA and CDR2 is YSLEER. The CDR3 loop reads CASSQSWTASYNEQFF. The CDR3 bases are TGCGCCAGCAGCCAATCCTGGACAGCATCCTACAATGAGCAGTTCTTC.

In this sample, this clonotype turned up a few times. The genes are TRBV15 and TRBJ2-3; possible D gene TRBD2, 6 bases. The CDR3 sequence is 15 residues long. Germline loops: CDR1 LNHNV, CDR2 YYDKDF (reference sequence). Trimming removed 1 base at V and 0 bases at J, with 8 bases between. CDR3 protein: CATSRVRESTDTQYF. The DNA for the CDR3 is TGTGCCACCAGCAGAGTTCGGGAGAGCACAGATACGCAGTATTTT.

This clonotype came up a few times. The CDR3 protein is CASSYSLQGTEKLFF. The CDR3 DNA sequence: TGTGCCAGCAGTTACTCGTTACAGGGTACTGAAAAACTGTTTTTT. The rearrangement uses TRBV6-5 and TRBJ1-4, with D possibly being TRBD1 (6 bases). The length of the CDR3 is 15 residues. Germline values: CDR1 MNHEY, CDR2 SVGAGI. Trimming pared 0 bases from V and 7 bases from J, leaving 12 bases between.

This clonotype has only a few counts. The chain has TRBV7-8 and TRBJ2-2; 7 bases fit TRBD1. Trimming cost V 5 bases and J 0 bases; bases outside gene matches: 9. Germline values: CDR1 SGHVS, CDR2 FQNEAQ. The CDR3 totals 17 residues. The chain's CDR3 is CASSPTRTGPNTGELFF. CDR3 bases: TGTGCCAGCAGCCCCACTCGGACAGGACCGAACACCGGGGAGCTGTTTTTT.

This clonotype was seen more than once but under ten times. This chain uses TRBV4-3 with TRBJ1-1; the D gene is possibly TRBD1 (6 bases). Germline V gene data show CDR1 as LGHNA and CDR2 as YSLEER. V gave up 0 bases and J gave up 1 base, with 12 bases separating them. The CDR3 covers 16 residues. The CDR3 region has the DNA TGCGCCAGCAGCCAAGATCGAGCAGGGGCGAACACTGAAGCTTTCTTT. Protein product: CASSQDRAGANTEAFF.

The chain has TRBV27 and TRBJ2-7; 8 bases are a match to TRBD1. Germline V gene data show CDR1 as MNHEY and CDR2 as SMNVEV (reference sequence). This CDR3 region has 16 residues. V trimming: 6 bases; J trimming: 2 bases; junction bases outside the gene matches: 12. The CDR3 is CASSLVAGTGTYEQYF. DNA for the CDR3: TGTGCCAGCAGCTTAGTAGCCGGGACAGGCACCTACGAGCAGTACTTC.

This clonotype was detected a few times. The chain is built from TRBV7-9 and TRBJ2-7; D possibly corresponds to TRBD2 (5 bases). Germline V CDR1 and CDR2: SEHNR, FQNEAQ (reference sequence). The CDR3 is 11 residues long. Trimming removed 11 bases at V and 3 bases at J, with 11 bases between. The CDR3 region is CAAGRGYEQYF. The DNA for the CDR3 is TGTGCCGCAGGCCGGGGCTACGAGCAGTACTTC.

In its sample, this clonotype was seen a few times. The junction departs from the called germline gene at one end, perhaps through a read error. The chain uses TRBV20-1 and TRBJ2-7, with 10 bases matching TRBD2. Germline-derived CDR1 and CDR2 are DFQATT and SNEGSKA (reference sequence). CDR3 size: 16 residues. CDR3 DNA: TGCATTGCTCTACCGAGCAGCGGGAGGGCCTGGTACGAGCAGTACTTC. Translated: CIALPSSGRAWYEQYF.

The chain employs TRBV12-3 or TRBV12-4 and TRBJ1-4; D unresolved. V dropped 5 bases and J dropped 0 bases, with 7 bases sitting between them. The CDR3 loop spans 14 amino acids. The CDR3 DNA is TGTGCCAGCAGTCGAGTTGCAACTAATGAAAAACTGTTTTTT. Encoded protein: CASSRVATNEKLFF.

The gene calls are TRBV7-9 and TRBJ2-3; 7 nucleotides align to TRBD2. This CDR3 is 15 amino acids long. Trimming at V came to 5 bases and at J to 4 bases, leaving 9 bases not matched to a gene. Germline assignment: CDR1 SEHNR and CDR2 FQNEAQ (reference sequence). This CDR3 reads CASSPGLAVADTQYF. In DNA form, the CDR3 reads TGTGCCAGCAGCCCAGGGCTAGCGGTTGCAGATACGCAGTATTTT.

The chain is built from TRBV6-5 and TRBJ2-7, with 11 bases fitting TRBD2. From germline, CDR1 is MNHEY and CDR2 SVGAGI. This CDR3 has 17 residues. V was clipped by 0 bases and J by 2 bases; unmatched bases: 6. Written as DNA, the CDR3 is TGTGCCAGCAGTTACTCGATGCCTAGCGGGGGGACCTACGAGCAGTACTTC. It specifies CASSYSMPSGGTYEQYF.

The CDR3 DNA reads TGTGCCAGCAGCGCCGGGCCCGGGGCAGATACGCAGTATTTT. Protein product: CASSAGPGADTQYF. V and J are TRBV6-5 and TRBJ2-3, with D possibly matching TRBD2 (5 bases). The V end was cut by 6 bases, the J end by 4 bases, with 14 bases between. Germline values: CDR1 MNHEY, CDR2 SVGAGI. The CDR3 has 14 residues.

The genes are TRBV2 and TRBJ2-3, with D perhaps TRBD1 (6 bases). This CDR3 region has 16 residues. Germline loops: CDR1 SNHLY, CDR2 FYNNEI. With 6 bases removed from V and 3 bases from J, the gap between germline ends came to 19 bases. The CDR3 coding sequence is TGTGCCAGCAGCCCTACCCATCTCACAGGGACAGATACGCAGTATTTT. This codes for CASSPTHLTGTDTQYF. Complete variable domain (other parts from reference TRBV2 and TRBJ2-3): EPEVTQTPSHQVTQMGQEVILRCVPISNHLYFYWYRQILGQKVEFLVSFYNNEISEKSEIFDDQFSVERPDGSNFTLKIRSTKLEDSAMYFCASSPTHLTGTDTQYFGPGTRLTVL.

In its sample, this clonotype was seen many times. The CDR3 protein is CASSFSAGASNEQFF. The CDR3, as DNA: TGTGCCAGCAGTTTCTCAGCGGGAGCTTCGAATGAGCAGTTCTTC. The chain carries TRBV12-3 or TRBV12-4 and TRBJ2-1; 8 nucleotides agree with TRBD2. V was pared by 3 bases and J by 7 bases, with 8 bases of the junction left unmatched. CDR3 length equals 15 residues.

A remark on this clonotype: The junction does not match germline at one end; this may be a read error. The rearrangement joins TRBV6-1 to TRBJ2-5; weak D call: TRBD1 (6 bases). The CDR3 covers 14 residues. Germline CDR1 MNHNS, CDR2 SASEGT. In DNA, the CDR3 is TGTGCCGGCAGTCGGGACACGGCGGGAGAGACCCAGTACTTC. Translation gives CAGSRDTAGETQYF.

This chain joins TRBV7-8 and TRBJ1-4, with D possibly being TRBD1 (6 bases). The CDR3 covers 17 residues. Germline V gives CDR1 SGHVS, CDR2 FQNEAQ. Trimming pared 0 bases from V and 13 bases from J, leaving 24 bases between. The CDR3 loop is CASSLAWQGSREEGLFF. Here the CDR3 DNA reads TGTGCCAGCAGCTTAGCGTGGCAGGGGAGTCGCGAAGAGGGACTGTTTTTT. The full variable domain, completed using reference TRBV7-8 and TRBJ1-4, is GAGVSQSPRYKVAKRGQDVALRCDPISGHVSLFWYQQALGQGPEFLTYFQNEAQLDKSGLPSDRFFAERPEGSVSTLKIQRTQQEDSAVYLCASSLAWQGSREEGLFFGSGTQLSVL.

This clonotype was recorded a few times. The rearrangement joins TRBV28 to TRBJ1-5; D might be TRBD1 (6 bases). The ends were cut back, 3 bases at V and 0 bases at J, with 15 bases in the middle. This CDR3 region has 17 residues. Germline CDR1 reads MDHEN; CDR2 reads SYDVKM. The CDR3 sequence is CASSFEDRVYSNQPQHF. CDR3 sequence (DNA): TGTGCCAGCAGTTTCGAGGACAGAGTCTATAGCAATCAGCCCCAGCATTTT.